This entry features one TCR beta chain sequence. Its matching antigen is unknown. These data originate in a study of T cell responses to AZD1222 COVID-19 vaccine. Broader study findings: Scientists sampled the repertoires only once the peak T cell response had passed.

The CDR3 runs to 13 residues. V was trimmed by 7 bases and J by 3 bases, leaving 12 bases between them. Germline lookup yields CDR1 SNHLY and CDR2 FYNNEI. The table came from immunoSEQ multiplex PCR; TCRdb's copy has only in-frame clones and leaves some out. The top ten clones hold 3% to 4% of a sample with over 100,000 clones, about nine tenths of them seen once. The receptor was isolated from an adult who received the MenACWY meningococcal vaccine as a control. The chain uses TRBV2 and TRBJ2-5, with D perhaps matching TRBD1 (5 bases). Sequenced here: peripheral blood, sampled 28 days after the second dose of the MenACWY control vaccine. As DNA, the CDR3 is TGTGCCAGCACCCCGGACATAGAAGAGACCCAGTACTTC. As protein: CASTPDIEETQYF.